A selection of T cell receptor beta chains follows, all from one sample in a study of T-cell memory formation after mild COVID-19. One entry per CDR3 protein, called by TCRdb with MiXCR from the 5' RACE reads. This table holds about 130,000 distinct CDR3 sequences, about 25% found once. Sequencing used PBMCs or a T cell subset sorted from them (not recorded which). These receptors originate from an adult woman who had mild COVID-19 (a few samples of this study predate the infection). Cell type and time point are not known. Each CDR3 is given with its conserved first and last residue. The D gene is left open where the match is weak. Some rows have no size entry. The others give once, few or many, or a class for an expanded clone.

CDR3: CASSYGQTYEQYF
DNA: TGTGCCAGCAGTTACGGACAGACCTACGAGCAGTACTTC
V: TRBV6-2/TRBV6-3
size: few
D: -
J: TRBJ2-7

CDR3: CASSVAGTGTTYEQYF
DNA: TGTGCCAGCAGCGTAGCCGGGACAGGGACTACCTACGAGCAGTACTTC
V: TRBV9
size: -
D: TRBD1
J: TRBJ2-7

CDR3: CASSIGGGVGNEQFF
DNA: TGTGCCAGTAGTATAGGTGGGGGGGTCGGCAATGAGCAGTTCTTC
V: TRBV19
size: many
D: TRBD2
J: TRBJ2-1

CDR3: CASSPISDEQYF
DNA: TGTGCCAGCAGCCCAATCAGTGACGAGCAGTACTTC
V: TRBV7-9
size: few
D: -
J: TRBJ2-7

CDR3: CASSLVGSAGNRNQPQHF
DNA: TGTGCCAGCAGCTTAGTTGGGTCGGCAGGGAATCGCAATCAGCCCCAGCATTTT
V: TRBV7-9
size: -
D: -
J: TRBJ1-5

CDR3: CASSQTLTDIYF
DNA: TGTGCCAGCAGCCAGACCTTGACAGACATATATTTT
V: TRBV3-1
size: few
D: -
J: TRBJ1-3

CDR3: CATSDPRSGELYF
DNA: TGTGCCACCAGTGATCCCCGATCCGGGGAGCTGTATTTT
V: TRBV24-1
size: -
D: -
J: TRBJ2-2

CDR3: CASSPRPGGEYEQYF
DNA: TGCGCCAGCAGCCCCCGTCCGGGGGGCGAATACGAGCAGTACTTC
V: TRBV4-1
size: few
D: -
J: TRBJ2-7

CDR3: CAWMEGAGCTF
DNA: TGTGCCTGGATGGAAGGGGCGGGATGCACCTTC
V: TRBV30
size: few
D: -
J: TRBJ1-2

CDR3: CASSPRTGGKTEAFF
DNA: TGTGCCAGCAGTCCCAGGACAGGGGGAAAAACTGAAGCTTTCTTT
V: TRBV6-6
size: few
D: TRBD1
J: TRBJ1-1

CDR3: CASSLRAGKETQYF
DNA: TGTGCCAGCAGCTTGCGGGCAGGGAAAGAGACCCAGTACTTC
V: TRBV5-4
size: -
D: -
J: TRBJ2-5

CDR3: CAIRRGSGNTIYF
DNA: TGTGCCATCCGACGAGGCTCTGGAAACACCATATATTTT
V: TRBV6-2/TRBV6-3
size: -
D: -
J: TRBJ1-3

CDR3: CASETRGFNEQYF
DNA: TGTGCCAGTGAGACTCGGGGTTTCAACGAGCAGTACTTC
V: TRBV12-3/TRBV12-4
size: -
D: -
J: TRBJ2-7

CDR3: CASSPGGQSFYEQYF
DNA: TGTGCCAGCAGTCCCGGGGGGCAGAGCTTCTACGAGCAGTACTTC
V: TRBV12-3/TRBV12-4
size: few
D: -
J: TRBJ2-7

CDR3: CASSSDREAFF
DNA: TGTGCCAGCAGCTCCGACAGGGAAGCTTTCTTT
V: TRBV5-8
size: -
D: -
J: TRBJ1-1

CDR3: CASSLGWEHLNTEAFF
DNA: TGTGCCAGCAGTTTAGGGTGGGAACACTTGAACACTGAAGCTTTCTTT
V: TRBV6-6
size: -
D: -
J: TRBJ1-1

CDR3: CASSLAGDRGVYEQYF
DNA: TGTGCCAGCAGCTTAGCGGGGGACAGGGGGGTCTACGAGCAGTACTTC
V: TRBV7-8
size: -
D: TRBD1
J: TRBJ2-7

CDR3: CASSQGAEQDEAFF
DNA: TGTGCCAGCAGCCAAGGAGCCGAACAGGACGAAGCTTTCTTT
V: TRBV3-1
size: -
D: -
J: TRBJ1-1

CDR3: CASSLDGGENYEQYF
DNA: TGTGCCAGCAGCTTGGACGGGGGGGAGAACTACGAGCAGTACTTC
V: TRBV5-4
size: -
D: TRBD2
J: TRBJ2-7

CDR3: CASSQGNRAATYEQYF
DNA: TGCGCCAGCAGCCAAGGGAACAGGGCAGCTACCTACGAGCAGTACTTC
V: TRBV4-3
size: -
D: -
J: TRBJ2-7

CDR3: CASSLGPGLVADTQYF
DNA: TGTGCCAGCAGCTTAGGTCCGGGACTAGTTGCAGATACGCAGTATTTT
V: TRBV11-2
size: many
D: TRBD2
J: TRBJ2-3

CDR3: CASSLRDRGLGAQYF
DNA: TGTGCCAGCAGCCTCCGGGACAGGGGACTCGGGGCGCAGTATTTT
V: TRBV7-9
size: -
D: TRBD1
J: TRBJ2-3

CDR3: CASSPGVMNTEAFF
DNA: TGCGCCAGCAGCCCAGGGGTTATGAACACTGAAGCTTTCTTT
V: TRBV4-1
size: -
D: -
J: TRBJ1-1

CDR3: CSARVGNRGIQPQHF
DNA: TGCAGTGCTAGAGTGGGGAACAGGGGAATTCAGCCCCAGCATTTT
V: TRBV20-1
size: -
D: TRBD1
J: TRBJ1-5

CDR3: CASSQEGGVPRYEQYF
DNA: TGTGCCAGCAGCCAAGAGGGTGGAGTCCCCCGCTACGAGCAGTACTTC
V: TRBV4-2
size: few
D: -
J: TRBJ2-7

CDR3: CASSYGTGEYEQYF
DNA: TGTGCCAGCAGTTACGGGACAGGGGAATACGAGCAGTACTTC
V: TRBV6-5
size: few
D: TRBD1
J: TRBJ2-7

CDR3: CASSLDRGPGNTIYF
DNA: TGCGCCAGCAGCTTGGATAGGGGTCCTGGAAACACCATATATTTT
V: TRBV5-1
size: few
D: -
J: TRBJ1-3

CDR3: CASSEGEQFF
DNA: TGTGCCAGCAGTGAGGGTGAGCAGTTCTTC
V: TRBV28
size: -
D: -
J: TRBJ2-1

CDR3: CASSANGLGFAETQYF
DNA: TGTGCCAGCAGCGCGAATGGGTTAGGCTTCGCGGAGACCCAGTACTTC
V: TRBV9
size: -
D: -
J: TRBJ2-5

CDR3: CASSQVGLNTGELFF
DNA: TGTGCCAGCAGCCAAGTCGGTCTTAACACCGGGGAGCTGTTTTTT
V: TRBV4-2
size: -
D: -
J: TRBJ2-2

CDR3: CASSLSGAGGEQFF
DNA: TGTGCCAGCAGCTTATCGGGGGCCGGAGGTGAGCAGTTCTTC
V: TRBV7-8
size: -
D: -
J: TRBJ2-1

CDR3: CATSDSPGNTIYF
DNA: TGTGCCACCAGTGATTCCCCTGGAAACACCATATATTTT
V: TRBV24-1
size: many
D: -
J: TRBJ1-3

CDR3: CASSRDSSSTDTQYF
DNA: TGTGCCAGCAGTCGGGACTCTTCAAGCACAGATACGCAGTATTTT
V: TRBV14
size: -
D: -
J: TRBJ2-3

CDR3: CASSQRSNSASYEQYF
DNA: TGCGCCAGCAGCCAACGATCCAACTCGGCCTCCTACGAGCAGTACTTC
V: TRBV4-1
size: -
D: -
J: TRBJ2-7

CDR3: CASSLSIAGGPSSYNEQFF
DNA: TGCGCCAGCAGCTTGTCTATCGCGGGAGGTCCTAGCTCCTACAATGAGCAGTTCTTC
V: TRBV5-1
size: few
D: TRBD2
J: TRBJ2-1

CDR3: CASSHPGQGRYEQYF
DNA: TGTGCCAGCAGTCACCCGGGACAGGGGAGATACGAGCAGTACTTC
V: TRBV7-2
size: -
D: TRBD1
J: TRBJ2-7

CDR3: CATSDRPQGLNTEAFF
DNA: TGTGCCACCAGTGATCGCCCACAGGGTTTGAACACTGAAGCTTTCTTT
V: TRBV24-1
size: -
D: -
J: TRBJ1-1

CDR3: CSVWTGLGNEQFF
DNA: TGCAGCGTTTGGACAGGGCTGGGGAATGAGCAGTTCTTC
V: TRBV29-1
size: few
D: TRBD1
J: TRBJ2-1

CDR3: CASSGWTDPYEQYF
DNA: TGTGCCAGCAGTGGATGGACGGACCCCTACGAGCAGTACTTC
V: TRBV6-1
size: -
D: -
J: TRBJ2-7

CDR3: CASSWGTLGDTQYF
DNA: TGTGCCAGCAGCTGGGGCACCCTGGGAGATACGCAGTATTTT
V: TRBV7-2
size: -
D: -
J: TRBJ2-3

CDR3: CSARDGTATEAFF
DNA: TGCAGTGCTAGGGATGGGACAGCCACTGAAGCTTTCTTT
V: TRBV20-1
size: few
D: TRBD1
J: TRBJ1-1

CDR3: CASSHGQGSYEQYF
DNA: TGCGCCAGCAGCCACGGACAGGGATCCTACGAGCAGTACTTC
V: TRBV4-3
size: -
D: TRBD1
J: TRBJ2-7

CDR3: CASSLFGTSGPEQFF
DNA: TGTGCCAGCAGTTTATTCGGGACTAGCGGCCCAGAGCAGTTCTTC
V: TRBV27
size: few
D: TRBD2
J: TRBJ2-1

CDR3: CASSPDLKDYGYTF
DNA: TGCGCCAGCAGCCCAGATCTTAAGGACTATGGCTACACCTTC
V: TRBV5-1
size: -
D: -
J: TRBJ1-2

CDR3: CASSFLGDYNPEKLFF
DNA: TGTGCCAGCAGTTTTCTCGGGGACTACAATCCGGAAAAACTGTTTTTT
V: TRBV12-3/TRBV12-4
size: -
D: -
J: TRBJ1-4

CDR3: CASSLIAGVGAYNEQFF
DNA: TGTGCCAGCAGTTTAATAGCGGGAGTGGGAGCCTACAATGAGCAGTTCTTC
V: TRBV12-3/TRBV12-4
size: few
D: TRBD2
J: TRBJ2-1

CDR3: CATSSPPRTREDNEQFF
DNA: TGTGCCACCAGTTCCCCCCCCCGGACAAGGGAGGACAATGAGCAGTTCTTC
V: TRBV24-1
size: -
D: -
J: TRBJ2-1

CDR3: CASREFGAFF
DNA: TGTGCCAGCCGGGAATTTGGAGCTTTCTTT
V: TRBV7-9
size: few
D: -
J: TRBJ1-1

CDR3: CASDGATNEKLFF
DNA: TGTGCCTCAGACGGTGCAACTAATGAAAAACTGTTTTTT
V: TRBV30
size: -
D: -
J: TRBJ1-4

CDR3: CASSQALGEQYF
DNA: TGCGCCAGCAGCCAAGCTTTAGGCGAGCAGTACTTC
V: TRBV4-3
size: -
D: -
J: TRBJ2-7

CDR3: CASSQDSGGPVNEQFF
DNA: TGCGCCAGCAGCCAAGATTCGGGGGGGCCGGTCAATGAGCAGTTCTTC
V: TRBV4-1
size: few
D: TRBD2
J: TRBJ2-1

CDR3: CASSPTGFTFGELFF
DNA: TGTGCCAGCAGCCCTACAGGGTTCACTTTCGGGGAGCTGTTTTTT
V: TRBV25-1
size: few
D: -
J: TRBJ2-2

CDR3: CSVTGLAVTNEQYF
DNA: TGCAGCGTTACCGGACTAGCGGTCACGAATGAGCAGTACTTC
V: TRBV29-1
size: -
D: TRBD2
J: TRBJ2-7

CDR3: CATSSAGGLLAGELFF
DNA: TGTGCCACCAGCTCGGCGGGAGGGTTATTAGCCGGGGAGCTGTTTTTT
V: TRBV15
size: -
D: TRBD2
J: TRBJ2-2

CDR3: CASSPPGAGAYEQYF
DNA: TGTGCCAGCAGCCCGCCAGGGGCGGGGGCCTACGAGCAGTACTTC
V: TRBV7-6
size: -
D: -
J: TRBJ2-7